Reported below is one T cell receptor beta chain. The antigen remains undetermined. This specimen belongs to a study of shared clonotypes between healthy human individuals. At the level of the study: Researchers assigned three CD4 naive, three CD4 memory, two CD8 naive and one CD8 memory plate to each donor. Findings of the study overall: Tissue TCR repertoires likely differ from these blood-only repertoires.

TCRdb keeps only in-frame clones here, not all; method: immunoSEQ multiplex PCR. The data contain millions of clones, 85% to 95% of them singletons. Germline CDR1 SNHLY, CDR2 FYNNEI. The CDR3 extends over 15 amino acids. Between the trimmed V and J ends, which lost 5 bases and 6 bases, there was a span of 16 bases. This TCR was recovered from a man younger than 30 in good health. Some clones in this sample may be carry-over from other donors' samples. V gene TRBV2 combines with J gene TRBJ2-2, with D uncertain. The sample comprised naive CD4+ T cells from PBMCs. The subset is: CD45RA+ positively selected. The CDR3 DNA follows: TGTGCCAGCAGTTCCTCCCGCAGCAGGTCCGGGGAGCTGTTTTTT. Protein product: CASSSSRSRSGELFF.